This T cell receptor beta chain was obtained from a study of blood T cell repertoires in COVID-19 (dated by TCRdb to about 2020). With regard to the full study: Samples from collaborators originated in the United States, Italy and Spain and spanned both the acute and convalescent phases of COVID-19. Where available, HLA class I and class II types were taken from metadata supplied by the sample provider and were not determined by assay-based typing. Deeply sampled blood TCRbeta repertoires from subjects exposed to, actively infected with, or recovered from COVID-19 were included in the dataset. A de-identified subject ID, COVID-19 status, age in years and sex were almost always included in the sample metadata. The repertoires were released in a freely available public database meant as a resource for research on the immune response to SARS-CoV-2. The material from the prospective study consisted of cDNA or gDNA derived from T cells, B-cell-depleted T cells, or PBMCs. Samples were obtained from the ongoing ImmuneRACE study (first 160 participants) and from some 1,300 subjects provided by 6 global collaborators. The investigation overall reported the following: Clinical and demographic metadata were provided uncurated, with the amount varying by source and participant.

At the junction V is shortened by 4 bases and J by 3 bases, with 13 bases in between. According to the germline V gene, CDR1 reads SGDLS and CDR2 reads YYNGEE. The CDR3 measures 14 amino acids from cysteine to phenylalanine. The CDR3 DNA has 42 bases and is translated from base 1. As to this clone: No antigen is known for it. Per-base qualities were not stored, and no clone one base away is much larger.

At one collaborating source in Seattle, patients were enrolled during active infection and were followed longitudinally through the course of disease. Each collaborating institution followed its own protocols to collect whole blood in K2EDTA tubes. For TCRbeta analysis, collaborator samples were shipped as frozen whole blood, as isolated PBMCs, or as DNA extracted from either sample type. TCRbeta CDR3 regions were amplified from genomic DNA using the immunoSEQ Assay, a bias-controlled multiplex PCR. The study's processing was this. The number of nucleated cells in each sample was estimated by amplification of reference gene primers within the assay. Sequence reads were collapsed and filtered to measure the absolute abundance of every unique TCRbeta CDR3 rearrangement. For each sample, productive Simpson clonality was calculated as the square root of Simpson's diversity index over productive rearrangements. TCRdb took this table from immuneACCESS and kept in-frame rearrangements with V and J called. Such tables lack part of the clones; where checked against another copy, unresolved V genes explain under half of the gap, and the rest is unexplained. That table gives V, J and clone size, and the DNA gave D and trimming. The sample has some 270,000 clones on record, about 80% of them singletons. In total, the top ten clones hold less than 20% of the sample.

This receptor was obtained from a person between 70 and 80 years old with COVID-19, enrolled during active disease. The rearrangement joined TRBV9 to TRBJ1-1, with the D gene not clear enough to name. The sequenced material came from peripheral blood. CDR3 reads: CASSPEVVDTEAFF. The nucleotides are TGTGCCAGCAGCCCAGAGGTGGTGGACACTGAAGCTTTCTTT.